The rows below give T cell receptor beta chains drawn from one sample of a study of identical twins. One entry per CDR3 protein, called by TCRdb with MiXCR from the 5' RACE reads. Of a few hundred thousand distinct CDR3 sequences in the sample, roughly an eighth were seen once. The same sample was also used in a study of yellow fever vaccine responses in identical twins.

The sequencing input was CD4+ T cells sorted from blood. These receptors originate from a woman younger than 35 in good health. Each CDR3 is given with its conserved first and last residue. The order of the fields is clone size, J gene, D gene, V gene, CDR3 protein, CDR3 DNA. The D gene is left open where the match is weak. Size is omitted from some rows. Given values are once, few, many or a class for expanded clones.

>few|TRBJ2-7|NA|TRBV25-1
CASSEWGSYEQYF
TGTGCCAGCAGTGAGTGGGGCTCCTACGAGCAGTACTTC
>few|TRBJ1-6|NA|TRBV9
CASSVADRIDSPLHF
TGTGCCAGCAGCGTAGCAGACAGGATAGATTCACCCCTCCACTTT
>NA|TRBJ2-5|NA|TRBV7-3
CASSWGTEQTQYF
TGTGCCAGCAGCTGGGGGACCGAGCAGACCCAGTACTTC
>NA|TRBJ2-7|NA|TRBV7-3
CASSPRIGEQYF
TGTGCCAGCAGCCCACGGATCGGCGAGCAGTACTTC
>few|TRBJ1-6|TRBD1|TRBV2
CATDRGGDSPLHF
TGTGCCACGGACAGGGGAGGGGATTCACCCCTCCACTTT
>few|TRBJ1-2|NA|TRBV28
CASTTEGSGYTF
TGTGCCAGCACCACGGAGGGCAGTGGCTACACCTTC
>NA|TRBJ2-7|NA|TRBV12-5
CASGRDGSYEHYF
TGTGCTAGTGGCCGGGACGGGTCCTACGAGCACTACTTC
>few|TRBJ2-7|TRBD1|TRBV5-1
CASSPAGTAYEQYF
TGCGCCAGCAGCCCGGCCGGGACAGCTTACGAGCAGTACTTC
>few|TRBJ1-1|NA|TRBV20-1
CSASRGGMGTEAFF
TGCAGTGCTAGCCGGGGGGGAATGGGTACTGAAGCTTTCTTT
>few|TRBJ2-3|NA|TRBV27
CASSGFGKGTSTDTQYF
TGTGCCAGCAGTGGATTCGGCAAGGGAACTAGCACAGATACGCAGTATTTT
>few|TRBJ2-7|NA|TRBV20-1
CSASRTDLTYEQYF
TGCAGTGCCAGTAGGACGGATCTTACCTACGAGCAGTACTTC
>few|TRBJ2-3|NA|TRBV28
CASRHPGAGTDTQYF
TGTGCCAGCAGACACCCAGGGGCAGGGACAGATACGCAGTATTTT
>few|TRBJ2-7|NA|TRBV4-1
CASSQYPSPDSYEQYF
TGCGCCAGCAGCCAATATCCTAGCCCCGACTCCTACGAGCAGTACTTC
>many|TRBJ2-2|TRBD2|TRBV29-1
CSVGRGAGASGELFF
TGCAGCGTTGGCCGAGGAGCGGGAGCTTCCGGGGAGCTGTTTTTT
>NA|TRBJ1-5|NA|TRBV19
CASSLQGGGNSNQPQHF
TGTGCCAGTAGTCTCCAGGGCGGGGGGAACAGCAATCAGCCCCAGCATTTT
>NA|TRBJ2-2|NA|TRBV20-1
CSARRSSGTGELFF
TGCAGTGCTAGAAGGAGCTCGGGGACCGGGGAGCTGTTTTTT
>NA|TRBJ1-6|TRBD1|TRBV6-1
CASSESGQGLTPLHF
TGTGCCAGCAGTGAAAGCGGACAGGGTCTGACACCCCTCCACTTT
>NA|TRBJ2-7|NA|TRBV30
CAWSSLPVQYF
TGTGCCTGGAGTTCGCTCCCTGTACAGTACTTC
>many|TRBJ2-2|NA|TRBV11-2
CASSLDRTRANTGELFF
TGTGCCAGCAGCTTAGATAGGACTCGCGCGAACACCGGGGAGCTGTTTTTT
>NA|TRBJ2-1|TRBD2|TRBV18
CASSPLSGGTSNEQFF
TGTGCCAGCTCACCACTGTCAGGAGGGACTAGCAATGAGCAGTTCTTC
>few|TRBJ2-1|TRBD2|TRBV5-1
CASSYLAGAEVEQFF
TGCGCCAGCAGCTACCTAGCGGGGGCTGAGGTAGAGCAGTTCTTC
>NA|TRBJ2-1|TRBD2|TRBV5-6
CASSRPGLGVFNEQFF
TGTGCCAGCAGCCGACCGGGACTAGGGGTTTTTAATGAGCAGTTCTTC
>few|TRBJ2-1|TRBD2|TRBV25-1
CASKLAGVRYNEQFF
TGTGCCAGCAAACTAGCGGGAGTTCGCTACAATGAGCAGTTCTTC
>NA|TRBJ2-3|NA|TRBV7-2
CASSQSEGPTQYF
TGTGCCAGCAGCCAGTCGGAGGGACCTACGCAGTATTTT
>NA|TRBJ2-6|NA|TRBV30
CAWNPGAGANVLTF
TGTGCCTGGAATCCGGGGGCTGGGGCCAACGTCCTGACTTTC
>NA|TRBJ2-7|NA|TRBV7-9
CASSFGTIHF
TGTGCCAGCAGCTTCGGGACCATTCACTTC
>few|TRBJ2-4|TRBD1|TRBV3-1
CASSQGTGYF
TGTGCCAGCAGCCAAGGGACAGGATACTTC
>few|TRBJ2-3|NA|TRBV11-2
CASSLRGLDGDTQYF
TGTGCCAGCAGCTTACGAGGCCTTGATGGAGATACGCAGTATTTT
>many|TRBJ2-2|TRBD2|TRBV29-1
CSVEGLAGGPGVTGELFF
TGCAGCGTAGAAGGACTAGCGGGAGGGCCTGGGGTGACCGGGGAGCTGTTTTTT
>few|TRBJ2-7|TRBD2|TRBV20-1
CSARGLAGPQYEQYF
TGCAGTGCACGGGGACTAGCGGGACCCCAATACGAGCAGTACTTC
>few|TRBJ1-1|NA|TRBV15
CATSRDLAANTEAFF
TGTGCCACCAGCAGAGATCTGGCGGCGAACACTGAAGCTTTCTTT
>few|TRBJ2-3|TRBD2|TRBV11-3
CASSFGTRRGTDTQYF
TGTGCCAGCAGCTTCGGGACTAGGAGGGGCACAGATACGCAGTATTTT
>NA|TRBJ1-2|NA|TRBV29-1
CSVELWGGYGYTF
TGCAGCGTAGAACTTTGGGGCGGCTATGGCTACACCTTC
>few|TRBJ1-1|NA|TRBV20-1
CSARYGQWDTEAFF
TGCAGTGCTAGATACGGACAGTGGGACACTGAAGCTTTCTTT
>NA|TRBJ2-7|TRBD1|TRBV6-2/TRBV6-3
CASSPNRGLPYEQYF
TGTGCCAGCAGCCCCAACAGGGGGCTGCCCTACGAGCAGTACTTC
>NA|TRBJ2-6|NA|TRBV30
CAWSGSVVGANVLTF
TGTGCCTGGAGTGGATCGGTGGTTGGGGCCAACGTCCTGACTTTC
>NA|TRBJ2-7|NA|TRBV7-9
CASSVLTSSYEQYF
TGTGCCAGCAGCGTACTCACTAGCTCCTACGAGCAGTACTTC
>few|TRBJ2-5|NA|TRBV20-1
CSAWMGAGETQYF
TGCAGTGCCTGGATGGGGGCGGGGGAGACCCAGTACTTC
>few|TRBJ1-1|TRBD1|TRBV6-5
CASSYKGAEGTEAFF
TGTGCCAGCAGTTACAAGGGGGCAGAGGGTACTGAAGCTTTCTTT
>NA|TRBJ2-5|NA|TRBV25-1
CASSQRGVETQYF
TGTGCCAGCAGTCAAAGGGGGGTAGAGACCCAGTACTTC
>few|TRBJ1-4|TRBD1|TRBV6-1
CASSELRGQQKLFF
TGTGCCAGCAGTGAACTCAGGGGGCAGCAAAAACTGTTTTTT
>NA|TRBJ2-2|TRBD2|TRBV5-5
CASSSLWGRDTGELFF
TGTGCCAGCAGCTCTCTTTGGGGGAGGGACACCGGGGAGCTGTTTTTT
>few|TRBJ2-1|NA|TRBV2
CASSVGGTVYNEQFF
TGTGCCAGCAGTGTAGGAGGGACAGTATACAATGAGCAGTTCTTC
>NA|TRBJ1-1|TRBD1|TRBV20-1
CSARDVTGHTEAFF
TGCAGTGCTAGAGACGTGACAGGGCACACTGAAGCTTTCTTT
>NA|TRBJ2-5|NA|TRBV3-1
CASSQVVEGETQYF
TGTGCCAGCAGCCAAGTTGTAGAGGGGGAGACCCAGTACTTC
>NA|TRBJ2-7|TRBD1|TRBV5-1
CASSQQGVSYEQYF
TGCGCCAGCAGCCAGCAGGGGGTATCCTACGAGCAGTACTTC
>NA|TRBJ2-7|NA|TRBV7-2
CASLPAFEAYEQYF
TGTGCCAGCTTACCTGCCTTTGAGGCCTACGAGCAGTACTTC
>few|TRBJ2-5|NA|TRBV27
CASRDPWRETQYF
TGTGCCAGCAGGGACCCATGGCGAGAGACCCAGTACTTC